A single T cell receptor (beta chain) is shown here with its context. Its cognate antigen is unknown. These data belong to a study of T cell responses to AZD1222 COVID-19 vaccine. V lost 4 bases and J lost 1, with 12 bases in between. The V gene's germline CDR1 is SGDLS and CDR2 YYNGEE. The CDR3 is 14 amino acids. Produced via immunoSEQ multiplex PCR; TCRdb's table is partial and in-frame only. The table shows around 110,000 clones, with roughly 87% occurring only once. The study's findings and limits: Close to half of spike-specific TCRs reportedly recognize unmutated variant regions. Vaccination with two AZD1222 doses was followed by a rise in Spike-specific TCR breadth and depth. The study identified only five or six AZD1222 recipients as seropositive at baseline.

This clonotype was sampled from an adult in good health. The sequencing here drew on peripheral blood, taken on day 0 of AZD1222 vaccination. The V gene is TRBV9, the J gene TRBJ2-7, with D tentatively TRBD1 or TRBD2 (5 bases each). The CDR3 DNA is TGTGCCAGCAGCCGAACAGGAGGTTCCTACGAGCAGTACTTC. This sequence encodes CASSRTGGSYEQYF. The variable domain in full, with the rest retrieved from reference TRBV9 and TRBJ2-7, is DSGVTQTPKHLITATGQRVTLRCSPRSGDLSVYWYQQSLDQGLQFLIQYYNGEERAKGNILERFSAQQFPDLHSELNLSSLELGDSALYFCASSRTGGSYEQYFGPGTRLTVT.